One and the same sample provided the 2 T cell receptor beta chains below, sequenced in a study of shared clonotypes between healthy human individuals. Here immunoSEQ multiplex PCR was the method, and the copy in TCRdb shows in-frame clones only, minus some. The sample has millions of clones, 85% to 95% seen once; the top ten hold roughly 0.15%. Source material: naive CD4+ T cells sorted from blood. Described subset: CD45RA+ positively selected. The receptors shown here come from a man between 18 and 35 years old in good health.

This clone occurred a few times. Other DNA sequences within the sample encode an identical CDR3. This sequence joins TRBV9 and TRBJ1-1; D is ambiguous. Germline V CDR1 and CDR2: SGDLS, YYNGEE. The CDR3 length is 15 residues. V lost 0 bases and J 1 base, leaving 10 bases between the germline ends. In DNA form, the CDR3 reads TGTGCCAGCAGCGTAGATCCGGCACCGAACACTGAAGCTTTCTTT. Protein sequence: CASSVDPAPNTEAFF.

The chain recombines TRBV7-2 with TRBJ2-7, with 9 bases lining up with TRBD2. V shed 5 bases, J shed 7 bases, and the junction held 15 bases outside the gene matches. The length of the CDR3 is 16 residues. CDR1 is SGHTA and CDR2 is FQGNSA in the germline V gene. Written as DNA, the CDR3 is TGTGCCAGCAGCCTTAGCGGGAGTCCAACTTTGGGGGAGCAGTACTTC. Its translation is CASSLSGSPTLGEQYF.